These T cell receptor beta chains were read from a single sample in a study of T cell repertoires in aging, cancer and after chemotherapy. TCRdb passed the multiplex PCR reads through MiXCR, listing each CDR3 protein once. Of roughly 2,700 distinct CDR3 sequences listed, almost 25% were seen once; the top ten hold approximately 10%. The sequenced sample was blood. These receptors were taken from a human donor with a solid tumor. Both conserved end residues are part of each CDR3. Size is omitted from some rows. Given values are once, few, many or a class for expanded clones.

clone_size,cdr3_length,j_call,v_call,cdr3_aa
medium-sized,15,TRBJ2-3,TRBV7-6,CASSLEAGEVDTQYF
.,12,TRBJ1-1,TRBV7-9,CASSLNPGKAFF
medium-sized,13,TRBJ2-1,TRBV30,CASVSGNRNEQFF
few,15,TRBJ2-1,TRBV27,CASSPRGGSYNEQFF
.,13,TRBJ1-1,TRBV6-4,CASRQGPNTEAFF
.,11,TRBJ1-2,TRBV12-3/TRBV12-4,CASSSIKGNTF
few,18,TRBJ2-3,TRBV11-2,CASSLVSLGTGNTDTQYF
medium-sized,13,TRBJ2-1,TRBV7-6,CASSSMGDNEQFF
medium-sized,13,TRBJ1-1,TRBV29-1,CSVEDPRNTEAFF
few,12,TRBJ1-2,TRBV20-1,CSAHPGGGGYTF
.,16,TRBJ2-5,TRBV18,CASSPGLAGFQETQYF
large,13,TRBJ2-7,TRBV15,CATSRESGSEQYF
medium-sized,15,TRBJ2-1,TRBV12-3/TRBV12-4,CASSWTSGRANEQFF
.,15,TRBJ1-2,TRBV28,CASSLRTGGQHGYTF
medium-sized,12,TRBJ2-6,TRBV27,CASSSGANVLTF
few,13,TRBJ1-2,TRBV28,CASSFRANYGYTF
.,14,TRBJ2-3,TRBV27,CAITFSGPTDTQYF
medium-sized,13,TRBJ2-3,TRBV11-2,CASSAPPQGTQYF
.,14,TRBJ2-3,TRBV18,CASRQQRETDTQYF
medium-sized,13,TRBJ2-3,TRBV27,CASKRSGADTQYF
medium-sized,13,TRBJ2-2,TRBV18,CASSPLATGELFF
medium-sized,17,TRBJ1-2,TRBV6-1,CASSEVYSGTRNYGYTF
few,15,TRBJ1-1,TRBV6-5,CASSELGAVYTEAFF
.,14,TRBJ2-7,TRBV20-1,CSAPEGGRVWEQYF
medium-sized,14,TRBJ2-7,TRBV6-5,CASSYYTGAGEQYF
medium-sized,16,TRBJ1-2,TRBV12-3/TRBV12-4,CASSSGLGTGVTGYTF
.,14,TRBJ2-3,TRBV6-1,CASSRDRGADTQYF
.,14,TRBJ2-1,TRBV20-1,CSATGTGVYNEQFF
once,17,TRBJ2-1,TRBV6-1,CASRPLTGDSSYNEQFF
.,15,TRBJ1-2,TRBV19,CASSIRTGQAYGYTF
few,13,TRBJ1-4,TRBV4-2,CASSLQTDEKLFF
medium-sized,14,TRBJ1-5,TRBV7-6,CASSQGTGDQPQHF
medium-sized,13,TRBJ2-5,TRBV18,CASSEYNQETQYF
few,12,TRBJ2-3,TRBV29-1,CSWGLAADTQYF
medium-sized,16,TRBJ2-3,TRBV12-3/TRBV12-4,CASSLKTSGTEDTQYF
large,12,TRBJ2-3,TRBV29-1,CSVGTSTDTQYF
.,14,TRBJ2-3,TRBV5-1,CASSLGLGVDTQYF
.,15,TRBJ2-3,TRBV27,CASSSGQGGTDTQYF
medium-sized,15,TRBJ2-7,TRBV27,CASSPVLSFSYEQYF
medium-sized,13,TRBJ2-3,TRBV7-6,CASSLEVTDTQYF
.,16,TRBJ2-2,TRBV5-1,CASSRTSGTNTGELFF
large,13,TRBJ2-3,TRBV19,CASSIDHADTQYF
.,15,TRBJ2-7,TRBV2,CASSEARQGYYEQYF
medium-sized,11,TRBJ2-5,TRBV6-5,CASRGLETQYF
.,14,TRBJ2-1,TRBV14,CASSQVAWGHEQFF
once,17,TRBJ2-3,TRBV27,CASSLLVPSGKTDTQYF